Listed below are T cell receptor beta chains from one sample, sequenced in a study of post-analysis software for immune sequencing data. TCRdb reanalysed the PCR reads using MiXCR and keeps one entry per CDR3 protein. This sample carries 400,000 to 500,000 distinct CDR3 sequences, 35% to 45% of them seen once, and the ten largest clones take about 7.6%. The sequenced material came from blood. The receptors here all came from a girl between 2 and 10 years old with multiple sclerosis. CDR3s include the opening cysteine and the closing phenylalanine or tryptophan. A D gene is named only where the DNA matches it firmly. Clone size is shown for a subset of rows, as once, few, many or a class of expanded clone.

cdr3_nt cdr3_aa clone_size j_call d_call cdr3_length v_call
TGCGCCAGCAGCCAAGTACCTCCGGCGGGAGGGCAAGATACGCAGTATTTT CASSQVPPAGGQDTQYF . TRBJ2-3 TRBD2 17 TRBV4-3
TGTGCCAGCAGCGCACAGGGGCGAGGCAATAATCAGCCCCAGCATTTT CASSAQGRGNNQPQHF . TRBJ1-5 TRBD1 16 TRBV5-5
TGTGCCAGCAGCCTTCGGGGGTCCCTAAGCTCCTACAATGAGCAGTACTTC CASSLRGSLSSYNEQYF . TRBJ2-7 . 17 TRBV27
TGTGCCAGCAGTATAACCGGGACAGGGGTCAACGAGCAGTACTTC CASSITGTGVNEQYF few TRBJ2-7 TRBD1 15 TRBV25-1
TGTGCCAGCAGCATGACAGGGGTTCTCTCCTACGAGCAGTACTTC CASSMTGVLSYEQYF . TRBJ2-7 TRBD1 15 TRBV7-9
TGTGCCAGCAGGTCGGGACAGCAAGAGACCCAGTACTTC CASRSGQQETQYF . TRBJ2-5 TRBD1 13 TRBV28
TGTGCCAGCAGTTACCCCAGCGGGACAGGGGCCAACTATGGCTACACCTTC CASSYPSGTGANYGYTF . TRBJ1-2 TRBD1 17 TRBV6-6
TGTGCCAGCAGCCCACTAGGCAATCTCAATGAGCAGTTCTTC CASSPLGNLNEQFF . TRBJ2-1 . 14 TRBV4-2
TGTGCCAGCAGCGTAGAAGACACCAGCAATGAGCCCCAGCATTTT CASSVEDTSNEPQHF . TRBJ1-5 . 15 TRBV9
TGCGCCAGCAGCCAAAAGCGGCCAGGGGAAGTACGCTACGAGCAGTACTTC CASSQKRPGEVRYEQYF many TRBJ2-7 . 17 TRBV4-3
TGCAGCGCGATAGCAGTGATTGAGCAGTTCTTC CSAIAVIEQFF . TRBJ2-1 . 11 TRBV29-1
TGTGCCAGCAGCTTGATAGCGGGGGAGGTCTACGAGCAGTACTTC CASSLIAGEVYEQYF . TRBJ2-7 TRBD2 15 TRBV7-2
TGTGCCAGCAGCCGAACGTGGGACAGGGGAAAGACCCAGTACTTC CASSRTWDRGKTQYF few TRBJ2-5 TRBD1 15 TRBV3-1
TGTGCCAGCAGCGCGGGACGGATGAACACTGAAGCTTTCTTT CASSAGRMNTEAFF . TRBJ1-1 . 14 TRBV6-1
TGCAGTGCTTACCGGGACCACCAAGAGACCCAGTACTTC CSAYRDHQETQYF . TRBJ2-5 . 13 TRBV20-1
TGCAGTGCTAGCGTCCTAGGGCGGAACATTCAGTACTTC CSASVLGRNIQYF . TRBJ2-4 . 13 TRBV20-1
TGTGCCAGCAGCTTAGGGGGACAGGGCGAAGAGACCCAGTACTTC CASSLGGQGEETQYF few TRBJ2-5 TRBD1 15 TRBV7-3
TGCGCCAGCAGCTTAGCTACCGGGACACCGAGCTACGAGCAGTACTTC CASSLATGTPSYEQYF . TRBJ2-7 . 16 TRBV5-1
TGCAGTGCTAGCCGACCGACGGGCTACAATGAGCAGTTCTTC CSASRPTGYNEQFF . TRBJ2-1 . 14 TRBV20-1
TGTGCCAGCAGCTTAATGACTAGCGGGGGCCGCGGATCGCCCTACAATGAGCAGTTCTTC CASSLMTSGGRGSPYNEQFF few TRBJ2-1 TRBD2 20 TRBV7-7
TGTGCCAGCTCTCGGGGAAACCAAGAGACCCAGTACTTC CASSRGNQETQYF few TRBJ2-5 . 13 TRBV18
TGTGCCAGCAGCTCGGCCTACGGGGAGCTGTTTTTT CASSSAYGELFF . TRBJ2-2 . 12 TRBV7-9
TGTGCCAGCACTCCCGGACTAGCGGGAGGTCCCGATGAGCAGTTCTTC CASTPGLAGGPDEQFF . TRBJ2-1 TRBD2 16 TRBV12-3/TRBV12-4
TGCAGCGTGGCGCGGGTAGGAGTGCCCTACGAGCAGTACTTC CSVARVGVPYEQYF few TRBJ2-7 . 14 TRBV29-1
TGCAGCGTTGGGACAGGGGAGTTCTTC CSVGTGEFF few TRBJ2-1 TRBD1 9 TRBV29-1
TGCAGCGTTGAAGATCGGGCCAGGGAACAAGAGACCCAGTACTTC CSVEDRAREQETQYF once TRBJ2-5 . 15 TRBV29-1
TGTGCCAGCAGTCCAGCCGGACTAGCGGCATACGAGCAGTACTTC CASSPAGLAAYEQYF few TRBJ2-7 TRBD2 15 TRBV25-1
TGTGCTAGTGGTTTGGTAGGGGGACAGGGAAGGAGAGAGACCCAGTACTTC CASGLVGGQGRRETQYF few TRBJ2-5 TRBD1 17 TRBV12-5
TGTGCCAGCAGCCCGGGACTAGCGGGACACTACAATGAGCAGTTCTTC CASSPGLAGHYNEQFF . TRBJ2-1 TRBD2 16 TRBV5-8
TGCGCCAGCAGCCAGGGAGGGACAGGGGATTACAATGAGCAGTTCTTC CASSQGGTGDYNEQFF . TRBJ2-1 TRBD1 16 TRBV4-1
TGCGCCAGCAGTGAAAGGGCCTACGAGCAGTACTTC CASSERAYEQYF few TRBJ2-7 . 12 TRBV10-2
TGTGCCACCAGTTCCTGGGTGCGAGGTGAGCAGTACTTC CATSSWVRGEQYF . TRBJ2-4 . 13 TRBV28
TGTGCCAGCCTCCGGGGACAGGGCTACGAGCAGTACTTC CASLRGQGYEQYF few TRBJ2-7 TRBD1 13 TRBV12-3/TRBV12-4
TGTGCCAGCAGCTTAGTAGGACAGTTAAGCTATGGCTACACCTTC CASSLVGQLSYGYTF . TRBJ1-2 . 15 TRBV7-9
TGCAGTGCTGTCCGGCAGGGCAATCAGCCCCAGCATTTT CSAVRQGNQPQHF few TRBJ1-5 . 13 TRBV20-1
TGCAGCGTGAAGGGTAGGCAAAAAGAGACCCAGTACTTC CSVKGRQKETQYF . TRBJ2-5 . 13 TRBV29-1
TGTGCCAGCAGTGGGACTAGCGGGATTGATCGAGGAGAGACCCAGTACTTC CASSGTSGIDRGETQYF . TRBJ2-5 TRBD2 17 TRBV12-3/TRBV12-4
TGTGCCAGCAGCCAAGGCGCGACAGTTCAATATGGCTGCACCTTC CASSQGATVQYGCTF few TRBJ1-2 . 15 TRBV4-2
TGCGCCAGCAGCTTGGTGGGTAGCGGGAGCACCGGGGAGCTGTTTTTT CASSLVGSGSTGELFF few TRBJ2-2 TRBD2 16 TRBV5-1
TGTGCCAGCAGCTTAGACGGGGGTCAGCCCCAGCATTTT CASSLDGGQPQHF . TRBJ1-5 . 13 TRBV7-2
TGCGCCAGCAGCTTGGCTGACGGGCTCTCGTCGAACTACGAGCAGTACTTC CASSLADGLSSNYEQYF few TRBJ2-7 . 17 TRBV5-1
TGTGCCATCAGTGAGTCTGGAGTCAGCTCTTTGGAGCAGTACTTC CAISESGVSSLEQYF . TRBJ2-4 . 15 TRBV10-3
TGTGCCAGCAGTGGCCGGGACAGGGCGGCCTCTAGCACAGATACGCAGTATTTT CASSGRDRAASSTDTQYF few TRBJ2-3 TRBD1 18 TRBV6-1
TGTGCCAGCAGTTTCGGTCAGGGCTTGGACAATGAGCAGTTCTTC CASSFGQGLDNEQFF few TRBJ2-1 . 15 TRBV12-3/TRBV12-4
TGTGCCAGCAGCTTGTGGAGCGGCCCGGACTCCTACAATGAGCAGTTCTTC CASSLWSGPDSYNEQFF . TRBJ2-1 . 17 TRBV5-6
TGTGCCAGCAGCCAAAGACAGGGTTACACAGATACGCAGTATTTT CASSQRQGYTDTQYF . TRBJ2-3 TRBD1 15 TRBV5-8
TGCGCCAGCACAGGGTATCAAGAGACCCAGTACTTC CASTGYQETQYF few TRBJ2-5 . 12 TRBV5-1
TGTGCCAGCAGTTTGACAGGGAAGAAATTTGACGAGCAGTACTTC CASSLTGKKFDEQYF . TRBJ2-7 TRBD1 15 TRBV28
TGTGCCAGCAGCGCGACCGCGGGGGAGCGCACAGATACGCAGTATTTT CASSATAGERTDTQYF many TRBJ2-3 TRBD2 16 TRBV7-8
TGTGCCAGCAGCCAAGCCGGACCCCGGGACAGGGATTCCTATGGCTACACCTTC CASSQAGPRDRDSYGYTF . TRBJ1-2 TRBD1 18 TRBV3-1
TGTGCCAGCAGTTTATTTTGGACTAGCGGGATTATCTATGAGCAGTTCTTC CASSLFWTSGIIYEQFF . TRBJ2-1 TRBD2 17 TRBV6-5
TGTGCCAGCAGTTACTCGGGGAACACCGGGGAGCTGTTTTTT CASSYSGNTGELFF . TRBJ2-2 . 14 TRBV6-5
TGTGCCAGCAGCGTAGGGGCTAGGGTCCAGGAGCCCCAGCATTTT CASSVGARVQEPQHF once TRBJ1-5 . 15 TRBV9
TGTGCCAGCAGCCCCCGGCGACGGTCCATTAATTCACCCCTCCACTTT CASSPRRRSINSPLHF few TRBJ1-6 . 16 TRBV3-1
TGTGCCAGCATCCCAGCAGGCAGGGTGGGAGGAGGCTACACCTTC CASIPAGRVGGGYTF few TRBJ1-2 . 15 TRBV25-1
TGTGCCAGCAGCACAGGACAGGTACATGAGGAGCAGTACTTC CASSTGQVHEEQYF many TRBJ2-7 TRBD1 14 TRBV11-1
TGTGCCAGCGCGGGATTCTATGGCTACACCTTC CASAGFYGYTF few TRBJ1-2 . 11 TRBV28
TGTGCCATCAGTGAGGCCGTTACGGCCTACGAGCAGTACTTC CAISEAVTAYEQYF many TRBJ2-7 . 14 TRBV10-3
TGCGCCAGCACCGCTGGGGGGCTTAGTGAAGCTTTCTTT CASTAGGLSEAFF . TRBJ1-1 . 13 TRBV5-1
TGTGCCAGCTCCAAGACAGGGCTTAAGGAGACCCAGTACTTC CASSKTGLKETQYF . TRBJ2-5 TRBD1 14 TRBV18